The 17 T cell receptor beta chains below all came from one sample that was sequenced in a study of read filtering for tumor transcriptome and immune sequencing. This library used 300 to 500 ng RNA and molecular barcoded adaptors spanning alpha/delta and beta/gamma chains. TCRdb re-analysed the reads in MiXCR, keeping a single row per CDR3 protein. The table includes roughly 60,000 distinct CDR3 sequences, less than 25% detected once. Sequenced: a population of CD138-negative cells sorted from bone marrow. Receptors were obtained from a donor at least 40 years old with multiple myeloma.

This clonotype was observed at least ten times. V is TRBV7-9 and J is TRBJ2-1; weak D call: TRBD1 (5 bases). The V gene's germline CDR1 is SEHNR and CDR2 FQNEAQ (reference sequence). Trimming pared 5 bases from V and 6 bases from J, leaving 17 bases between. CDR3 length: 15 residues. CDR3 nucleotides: TGTGCCAGCAGCGGAGAAACAGGACGTGGCAATGAGCAGTTCTTC. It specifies CASSGETGRGNEQFF. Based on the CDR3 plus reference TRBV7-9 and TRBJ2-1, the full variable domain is DTGVSQNPRHKITKRGQNVTFRCDPISEHNRLYWYRQTLGQGPEFLTYFQNEAQLEKSRLLSDRFSAERPKGSFSTLEIQRTEQGDSAMYLCASSGETGRGNEQFFGPGTRLTVL.

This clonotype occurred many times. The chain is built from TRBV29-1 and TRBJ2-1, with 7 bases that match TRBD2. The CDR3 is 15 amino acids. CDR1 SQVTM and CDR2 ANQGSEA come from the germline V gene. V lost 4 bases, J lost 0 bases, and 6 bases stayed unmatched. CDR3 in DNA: TGCAGCGTTGGCGCGGGAGCGGTCTCCTACAATGAGCAGTTCTTC. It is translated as CSVGAGAVSYNEQFF.

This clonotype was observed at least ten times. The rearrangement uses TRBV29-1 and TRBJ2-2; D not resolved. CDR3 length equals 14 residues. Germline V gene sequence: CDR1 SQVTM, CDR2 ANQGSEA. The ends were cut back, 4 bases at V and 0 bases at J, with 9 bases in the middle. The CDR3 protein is CSVVWGTNTGELFF. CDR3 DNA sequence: TGCAGCGTTGTATGGGGTACGAACACCGGGGAGCTGTTTTTT.

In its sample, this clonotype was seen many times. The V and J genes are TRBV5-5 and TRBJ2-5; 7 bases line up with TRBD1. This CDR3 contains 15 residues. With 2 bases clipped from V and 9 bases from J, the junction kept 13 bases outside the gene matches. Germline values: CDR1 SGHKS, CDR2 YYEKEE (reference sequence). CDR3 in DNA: TGTGCCAGCAGCTTTTTGGACGGACAGGTCGAGGCCCAGTACTTC. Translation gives CASSFLDGQVEAQYF.

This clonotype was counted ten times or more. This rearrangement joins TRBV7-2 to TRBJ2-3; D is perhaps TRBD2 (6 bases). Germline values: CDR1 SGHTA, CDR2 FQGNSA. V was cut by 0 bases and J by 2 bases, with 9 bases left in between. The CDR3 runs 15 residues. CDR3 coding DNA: TGTGCCAGCAGCTTAGCGGGGGGAATCACAGATACGCAGTATTTT. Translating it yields CASSLAGGITDTQYF. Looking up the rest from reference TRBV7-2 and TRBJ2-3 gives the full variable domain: GAGVSQSPSNKVTEKGKDVELRCDPISGHTALYWYRQSLGQGLEFLIYFQGNSAPDKSGLPSDRFSAERTGGSVSTLTIQRTQQEDSAVYLCASSLAGGITDTQYFGPGTRLTVL.

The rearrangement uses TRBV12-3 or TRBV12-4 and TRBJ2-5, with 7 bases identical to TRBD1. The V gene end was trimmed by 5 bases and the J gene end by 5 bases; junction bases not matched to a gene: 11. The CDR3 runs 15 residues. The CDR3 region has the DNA TGTGCCAGCAGTGCAGGGGGTGGATATGTGGAGACCCAGTACTTC. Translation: CASSAGGGYVETQYF.

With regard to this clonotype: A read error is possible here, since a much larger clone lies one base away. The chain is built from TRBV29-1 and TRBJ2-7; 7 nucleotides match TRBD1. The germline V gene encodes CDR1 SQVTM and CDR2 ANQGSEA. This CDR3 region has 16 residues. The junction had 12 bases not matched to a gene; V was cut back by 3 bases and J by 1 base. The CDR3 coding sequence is TGCAGCGTTGACCGTTATGGAGGCAGGGGGTCCTACGAGCAGTACTTC. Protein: CSVDRYGGRGSYEQYF.

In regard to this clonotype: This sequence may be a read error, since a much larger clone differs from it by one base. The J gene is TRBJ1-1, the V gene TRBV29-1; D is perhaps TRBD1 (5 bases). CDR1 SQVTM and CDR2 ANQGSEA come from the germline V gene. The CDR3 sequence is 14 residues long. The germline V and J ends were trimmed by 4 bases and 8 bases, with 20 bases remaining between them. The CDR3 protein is CSVAAGFPPMEAFF. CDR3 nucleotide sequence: TGCAGCGTTGCTGCAGGGTTTCCCCCAATGGAAGCTTTCTTT.

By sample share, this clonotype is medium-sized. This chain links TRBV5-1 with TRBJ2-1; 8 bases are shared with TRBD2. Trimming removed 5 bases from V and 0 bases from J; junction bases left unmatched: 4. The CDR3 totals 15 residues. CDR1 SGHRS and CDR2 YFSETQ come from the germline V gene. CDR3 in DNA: TGCGCCAGCAGTAGCGGGGAAAGCTCCTACAATGAGCAGTTCTTC. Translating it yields CASSSGESSYNEQFF.

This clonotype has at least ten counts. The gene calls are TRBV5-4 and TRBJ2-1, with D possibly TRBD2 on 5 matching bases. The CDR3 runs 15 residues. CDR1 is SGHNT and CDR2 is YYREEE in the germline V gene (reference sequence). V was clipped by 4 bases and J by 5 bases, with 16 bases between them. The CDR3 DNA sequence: TGTGCCAGCAGCCACTGGGATAGCGACCACAATGAGCAGTTCTTC. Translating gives CASSHWDSDHNEQFF.

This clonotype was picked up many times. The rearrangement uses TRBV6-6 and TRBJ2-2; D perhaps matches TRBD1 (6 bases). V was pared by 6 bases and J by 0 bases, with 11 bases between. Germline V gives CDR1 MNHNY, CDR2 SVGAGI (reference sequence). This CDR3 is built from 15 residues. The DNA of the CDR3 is TGTGCCAGCAGGGGGGCATCCGCGAACACCGGGGAGCTGTTTTTT. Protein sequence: CASRGASANTGELFF.

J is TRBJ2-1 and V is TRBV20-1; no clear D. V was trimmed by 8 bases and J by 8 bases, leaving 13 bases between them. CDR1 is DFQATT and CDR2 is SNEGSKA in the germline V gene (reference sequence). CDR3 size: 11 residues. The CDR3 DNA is TGCAGTTCTGATGTTTACTATGAGCAGTTCTTC. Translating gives CSSDVYYEQFF.

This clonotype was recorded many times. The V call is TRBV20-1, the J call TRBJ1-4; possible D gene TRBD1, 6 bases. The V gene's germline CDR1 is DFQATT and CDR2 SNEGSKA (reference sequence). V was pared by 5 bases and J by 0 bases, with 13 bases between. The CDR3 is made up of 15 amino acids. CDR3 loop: CSAPRTAPTNEKLFF. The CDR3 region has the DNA TGCAGTGCTCCTAGGACAGCCCCAACTAATGAAAAACTGTTTTTT.

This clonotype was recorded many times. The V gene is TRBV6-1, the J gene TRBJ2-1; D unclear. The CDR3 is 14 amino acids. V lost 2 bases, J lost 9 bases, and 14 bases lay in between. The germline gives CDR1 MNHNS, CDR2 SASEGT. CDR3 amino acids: CASSEFEAWSEQFF. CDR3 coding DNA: TGTGCCAGCAGTGAATTTGAAGCCTGGAGTGAGCAGTTCTTC.

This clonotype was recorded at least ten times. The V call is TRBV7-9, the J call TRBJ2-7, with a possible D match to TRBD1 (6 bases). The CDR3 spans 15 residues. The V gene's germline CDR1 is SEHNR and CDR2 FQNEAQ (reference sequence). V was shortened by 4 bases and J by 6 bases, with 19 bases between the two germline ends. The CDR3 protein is CASSSTSRGMGEQYF. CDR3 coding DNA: TGTGCCAGCAGCTCCACCTCGAGGGGGATGGGCGAGCAGTACTTC.

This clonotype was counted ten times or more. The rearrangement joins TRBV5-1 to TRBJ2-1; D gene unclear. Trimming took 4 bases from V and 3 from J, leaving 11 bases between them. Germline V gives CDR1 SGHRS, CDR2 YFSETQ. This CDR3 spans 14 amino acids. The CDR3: CASSPEGDYNEQFF. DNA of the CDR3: TGCGCCAGCAGCCCGGAAGGAGACTACAATGAGCAGTTCTTC.

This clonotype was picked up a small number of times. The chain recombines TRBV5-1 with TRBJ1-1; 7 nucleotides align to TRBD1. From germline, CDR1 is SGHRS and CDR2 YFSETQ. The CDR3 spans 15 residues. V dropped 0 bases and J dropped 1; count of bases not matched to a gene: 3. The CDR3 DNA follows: TGCGCCAGCAGCTTGGGGGACAGCGCGAACACTGAAGCTTTCTTT. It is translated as CASSLGDSANTEAFF. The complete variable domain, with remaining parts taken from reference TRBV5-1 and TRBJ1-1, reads KAGVTQTPRYLIKTRGQQVTLSCSPISGHRSVSWYQQTPGQGLQFLFEYFSETQRNKGNFPGRFSGRQFSNSRSEMNVSTLELGDSALYLCASSLGDSANTEAFFGQGTRLTVV.